This entry lists 25 T cell receptor beta chains sequenced from one sample in a study of spatial heterogeneity in lung cancer. Described time point: sample taken at primary tumor resection. In each case, whole RNA from tumor, nontumor lung or frozen PBMC was sequenced unsorted. TCRdb called the 5' RACE reads again in MiXCR, with one record for every CDR3 protein. The sample gives around 89,000 distinct CDR3 sequences, 9.5% to 15% of which show up once; about 40% is in the top ten. Sequencing was performed on PBMCs, taken at surgery. All receptors come from a male donor with early-stage non-small cell lung cancer.

The rearrangement joins TRBV9 to TRBJ2-5; a weak D match, TRBD2 (5 bases). The germline gives CDR1 SGDLS, CDR2 YYNGEE. Between the trimmed V and J ends, which lost 5 bases and 2 bases, there was a span of 16 bases. This CDR3 spans 15 amino acids. As DNA, the CDR3 is TGTGCCAGCAGTCCGATGTCCGGGATTCAAGAGACCCAGTACTTC. This sequence encodes CASSPMSGIQETQYF.

This clonotype was observed a few times. The chain has TRBV6-1 and TRBJ1-1; 11 bases map to TRBD1. The CDR3 sequence is 12 residues long. The ends lost 8 bases at V and 6 bases at J; junction bases unmatched: 2. In germline, CDR1 is MNHNS, CDR2 SASEGT. CDR3 sequence (DNA): TGTGCCAGCGGGGACAGGGGGGCTGAAGCTTTCTTT. Its protein is CASGDRGAEAFF.

The chain is built from TRBV7-9 and TRBJ2-1, with 9 nucleotides matching TRBD1. The V gene's germline CDR1 is SEHNR and CDR2 FQNEAQ (reference sequence). V lost 2 bases to trimming and J lost 8 bases; unmatched junction nucleotides: 10. The CDR3 length is 16 residues. The CDR3 nucleotides read TGTGCCAGCAGCTTATTTCTTCGGACAGGGGTCGATGAGCAGTTCTTC. It translates to CASSLFLRTGVDEQFF. The full variable domain, in which reference TRBV7-9 and TRBJ2-1 provide the parts outside the CDR3, is DTGVSQNPRHKITKRGQNVTFRCDPISEHNRLYWYRQTLGQGPEFLTYFQNEAQLEKSRLLSDRFSAERPKGSFSTLEIQRTEQGDSAMYLCASSLFLRTGVDEQFFGPGTRLTVL.

The chain links TRBV20-1 to TRBJ1-2; TRBD1 aligns across 8 bases. The germline V gene encodes CDR1 DFQATT and CDR2 SNEGSKA (reference sequence). The V gene end was trimmed by 3 bases and the J gene end by 5 bases; junction bases not matched to a gene: 2. CDR3 length: 12 residues. The CDR3 DNA follows: TGCAGTGCTAGTGGGACAGGATATGGCTACACCTTC. Its protein is CSASGTGYGYTF.

This clonotype showed up just a few times. The V gene is TRBV7-3, the J gene TRBJ2-1, with a weak D call TRBD2 (5 bases). Germline CDR1 is SGHTA and CDR2 is FQGTGA. The CDR3 is 14 amino acids. The V and J ends lost 6 bases and 14 bases respectively, with 23 bases between them. This chain's CDR3 is CASSPLNLPGIKFF. The CDR3 bases are TGTGCCAGCAGTCCCCTAAACCTCCCGGGGATAAAGTTCTTC.

The J gene is TRBJ2-2, the V gene TRBV4-3; perhaps TRBD2 as D (5 bases). Per the germline V gene, CDR1 is LGHNA and CDR2 is YSLEER. V was pared by 0 bases and J by 1 base, with 12 bases between. The CDR3 has 17 amino acids. The CDR3 sequence: CASSQELAGGNTGELFF. The CDR3 DNA is TGCGCCAGCAGCCAAGAGCTGGCAGGAGGGAACACCGGGGAGCTGTTTTTT.

The chain recombines TRBV28 with TRBJ1-1; D gene ambiguous. Trimming removed 4 bases at V and 2 bases at J, with 14 bases between. The germline V gene has CDR1 MDHEN and CDR2 SYDVKM. This CDR3 is built from 15 residues. CDR3 in DNA: TGTGCCAGCAGTTCCGGTGGCTCGAGCAACACTGAAGCTTTCTTT. Translation: CASSSGGSSNTEAFF.

The rearrangement joins TRBV20-1 to TRBJ2-3; 8 positions match TRBD2. With V trimmed by 6 bases and J by 0 bases, 5 bases remained unmatched. CDR3 length: 14 amino acids. Germline V gives CDR1 DFQATT, CDR2 SNEGSKA (reference sequence). This chain's CDR3 is CSAMSGGSTDTQYF. CDR3 coding DNA: TGCAGTGCGATGAGCGGGGGTAGCACAGATACGCAGTATTTT.

The chain combines TRBV7-2 with TRBJ2-2; possibly TRBD1 for D (6 bases). Germline loops: CDR1 SGHTA, CDR2 FQGNSA. The V gene lost 2 bases and the J gene lost 6 bases, with 13 bases spanning the gap. CDR3 length: 15 residues. The CDR3 spells CASSLSPGEPGELFF. The DNA for the CDR3 is TGTGCCAGCAGCTTATCCCCAGGGGAGCCCGGGGAGCTGTTTTTT.

This rearrangement joins TRBV6-2 or TRBV6-3 to TRBJ1-1, with D possibly TRBD1 on 5 matching bases. The V and J ends lost 4 bases and 4 bases respectively, with 10 bases between them. Germline V gene sequence: CDR1 MNHEY, CDR2 SVGEGT. This CDR3 has 13 residues. The CDR3 spells CASSSRESTEAFF. CDR3 in DNA: TGTGCCAGCAGTTCCAGGGAGAGCACTGAAGCTTTCTTT.

This clonotype has just a few counts. The chain carries TRBV6-1 and TRBJ2-2; 10 bases are shared with TRBD2. The CDR3 length is 14 residues. Germline trimming cut 8 bases from V and 4 bases from J; bases unmatched to any gene: 4. CDR1 is MNHNS, CDR2 SASEGT, per germline. CDR3 amino acids: CASFPSGGTGELFF. The CDR3 DNA follows: TGTGCCAGCTTCCCTAGCGGGGGCACCGGGGAGCTGTTTTTT.

Only a few counts were recorded for this clonotype. This chain connects TRBV6-2 or TRBV6-3 to TRBJ2-3, with TRBD2 matching over 11 bases. Looked up from germline, CDR1 is MNHEY and CDR2 is SVGEGT. This CDR3 region has 16 residues. V was clipped by 6 bases and J by 4 bases; unmatched bases: 9. CDR3 sequence: CASRTILAGVADTQYF. CDR3 coding DNA: TGTGCCAGCAGAACCATACTAGCGGGAGTGGCAGATACGCAGTATTTT.

The CDR3 region is CSARRLGAESTDTQYF. CDR3 in DNA: TGCAGTGCTAGAAGGCTCGGAGCGGAGAGCACAGATACGCAGTATTTT. The gene calls are TRBV20-1 and TRBJ2-3; weak D call: TRBD2 (5 bases). The germline CDR1 and CDR2 sequences are DFQATT and SNEGSKA (reference sequence). CDR3 length: 16 residues. V dropped 2 bases and J dropped 0 bases, with 15 bases sitting between them.

This clonotype was recorded at least ten times. V usage is TRBV4-3 and J usage is TRBJ2-7; TRBD1 is a possible D gene (5 bases). The V gene's germline CDR1 is LGHNA and CDR2 YSLEER. V was clipped by 3 bases and J by 6 bases, with 12 bases between them. The CDR3 is 13 amino acids. As DNA, the CDR3 is TGCGCCAGCAGCCACAGGCAAAGGGGCGAGCAGTACTTC. It translates to CASSHRQRGEQYF.

This clonotype was counted only a few times. The chain uses TRBV6-5 and TRBJ2-3; a possible D gene is TRBD2 (6 bases). V dropped 2 bases and J dropped 6 bases, with 18 bases sitting between them. CDR3 length: 16 residues. In germline, CDR1 is MNHEY, CDR2 SVGAGI. The DNA of the CDR3 is TGTGCCAGCAGTTACGGGGGAGGTTCCGTTGGGGATACGCAGTATTTT. Translation gives CASSYGGGSVGDTQYF.

This clonotype came up a few times. This sequence joins TRBV2 and TRBJ2-1; D is uncertain. V was shortened by 4 bases and J by 8 bases, with 18 bases between the two germline ends. CDR1 and CDR2 from the germline V gene are SNHLY and FYNNEI. The CDR3 spans 15 residues. CDR3 bases: TGTGCCAGCAGTGGGGCCGGCAGGCGGTCATATGAGCAGTTCTTC. It specifies CASSGAGRRSYEQFF.

This rearrangement joins TRBV6-2 or TRBV6-3 to TRBJ2-3; a weak D match, TRBD2 (5 bases). Germline V lookup: CDR1 MNHEY, CDR2 SVGEGT. The CDR3 spans 15 residues. With 0 bases removed from V and 6 bases from J, the gap between germline ends came to 13 bases. Here the CDR3 DNA reads TGTGCCAGCAGTTACTCGAATGACTATCCTGATACGCAGTATTTT. Protein product: CASSYSNDYPDTQYF.

The chain uses TRBV10-2 and TRBJ2-7, with TRBD2 matching over 9 bases. Germline V CDR1 and CDR2: WSHSY, SAAADI. V shed 6 bases and J 2 bases; nucleotides not matched to a gene: 5. The CDR3 consists of 14 residues. The CDR3 coding sequence is TGCGCCAGCAGGAAGACTAGCGGAACCTACGAGCAGTACTTC. It yields the protein CASRKTSGTYEQYF.

This clonotype has ten or more counts. The CDR3 region has the DNA TGTGCCACCAGTGATCCACAGGAGAGCTCCTACGAGCAGTACTTC. Translating gives CATSDPQESSYEQYF. V is TRBV24-1 and J is TRBJ2-7; tentatively, D is TRBD1 (5 bases). This CDR3 has 15 residues. Trimming left V 3 bases short and J 0 bases short, with 11 bases between. Germline loops: CDR1 KGHDR, CDR2 SFDVKD.

Here the CDR3 reads CASSSGTESSYEQYF. The CDR3 DNA reads TGTGCCAGCAGTTCCGGGACGGAGAGCTCCTACGAGCAGTACTTC. The rearrangement uses TRBV28 and TRBJ2-7; D may match TRBD1 or TRBD2 (5 bases each). Trimming removed 4 bases from V and 0 bases from J, with 13 bases in between. This CDR3 has 15 amino acids. Looked up from germline, CDR1 is MDHEN and CDR2 is SYDVKM.

This clonotype occurred once. The V and J genes are TRBV2 and TRBJ2-2, with D possibly matching TRBD2 (6 bases). V dropped 2 bases and J dropped 2 bases, with 12 bases sitting between them. This CDR3 is 16 amino acids long. Germline CDR1 reads SNHLY; CDR2 reads FYNNEI. CDR3 sequence reads: CASSESPGDNTGELFF. The CDR3 DNA reads TGTGCCAGCAGTGAATCTCCGGGGGACAACACCGGGGAGCTGTTTTTT.

The table lists this clonotype with a few counts. The V call is TRBV12-3 or TRBV12-4, the J call TRBJ2-1; TRBD2 aligns across 11 bases. CDR3 size: 16 residues. Trimming cost V 2 bases and J 1 base; bases outside gene matches: 1. In DNA, the CDR3 is TGTGCCAGCAGTTTATCTAGCGGGAGGTCCTACAATGAGCAGTTCTTC. Translating gives CASSLSSGRSYNEQFF.

This clonotype was observed a few times. This chain connects TRBV7-2 to TRBJ1-3; D gene uncertain. V was clipped by 5 bases and J by 1 base, with 12 bases between them. The CDR3 length is 15 residues. Germline CDR1 and CDR2: SGHTA and FQGNSA. The CDR3 sequence is CASSPMGFSGNTIYF. Written as DNA, the CDR3 is TGTGCCAGCAGCCCGATGGGTTTTTCTGGAAACACCATATATTTT.

The chain carries TRBV28 and TRBJ2-6; the D gene is possibly TRBD2 (6 bases). Per germline, CDR1 MDHEN and CDR2 SYDVKM. The CDR3 extends over 15 amino acids. V was cut by 5 bases and J by 0 bases, with 8 bases left in between. CDR3 region: CASSMGGSGANVLTF. The CDR3 DNA reads as TGTGCCAGCAGTATGGGGGGCTCTGGGGCCAACGTCCTGACTTTC.

This clonotype appeared a few times. The V call is TRBV20-1, the J call TRBJ2-7; 8 bases agree with TRBD1. V was pared by 0 bases and J by 7 bases, with 11 bases of the junction left unmatched. Germline V lookup: CDR1 DFQATT, CDR2 SNEGSKA (reference sequence). The CDR3 is 15 residues long. The CDR3 bases are TGCAGTGCTAGAGATTCTGACAGGGGCCCCTGGGAGCAGTACTTC. Protein product: CSARDSDRGPWEQYF.